These T cell receptor beta chains were read from a single sample in a study of cytomegalovirus exposure and HLA in healthy donors. This table comes from immunoSEQ multiplex PCR, and its TCRdb copy is limited to in-frame clones, with some not included. The sample has around 30,000 clones; about 65% are singletons. Specimen: PBMCs. Receptors were obtained from a man aged 50 to 60 in good health and CMV-seropositive. CDR3s include the opening cysteine and the closing phenylalanine or tryptophan. Fields, in order: V gene, D gene, J gene, clone size, CDR3 DNA, CDR3 protein. The D gene is left open where the match is weak. A row's size may be missing; if present it is once, few, many or a size class.

v_call: TRBV4-1; d_call: NA; j_call: TRBJ2-7; clone_size: few; cdr3_nt: TGCGCCAGCAGCCAAGTGTTCAGGGTCGAAATCGACTACGAGCAGTACTTC; cdr3_aa: CASSQVFRVEIDYEQYF
v_call: TRBV30; d_call: NA; j_call: TRBJ1-1; clone_size: NA; cdr3_nt: TGTGCCTGGAGGATGACAGGTATGAACACTGAAGCTTTCTTT; cdr3_aa: CAWRMTGMNTEAFF
v_call: TRBV10-1; d_call: TRBD2; j_call: TRBJ2-3; clone_size: NA; cdr3_nt: TGCGCCAGCAGTGAAAACCCAACTAGCGGGAGAAATTTT; cdr3_aa: CASSENPTSGRNF
v_call: TRBV30; d_call: NA; j_call: TRBJ2-7; clone_size: NA; cdr3_nt: TGTGCCTGGAGTGCCGGGACTGCCTACGAGCAGTACTTC; cdr3_aa: CAWSAGTAYEQYF
v_call: TRBV30; d_call: NA; j_call: TRBJ1-1; clone_size: NA; cdr3_nt: TGTGCCTGGAGTGTGTGGGGAGGCACTGAAGCTTTCTTT; cdr3_aa: CAWSVWGGTEAFF
v_call: TRBV13; d_call: TRBD2; j_call: TRBJ2-1; clone_size: few; cdr3_nt: TGTGCCAGCAGCTTATTGCTAAGGGGAAATAGCGGGTACAATGAGCAGTTCTTC; cdr3_aa: CASSLLLRGNSGYNEQFF
v_call: TRBV28; d_call: TRBD2; j_call: TRBJ2-1; clone_size: once; cdr3_nt: TGTGCCAGCAGTTCCGGGACTAGTGTCAATGAGCAGTTCTTC; cdr3_aa: CASSSGTSVNEQFF
v_call: TRBV9; d_call: NA; j_call: TRBJ1-2; clone_size: once; cdr3_nt: TGTGCCAGCAGTGGGGGCGGCAATTATAACTATGGCTACACCTTC; cdr3_aa: CASSGGGNYNYGYTF
v_call: TRBV29-1; d_call: NA; j_call: TRBJ1-1; clone_size: NA; cdr3_nt: TGCAGCGCGACCTCGGAGGCTGAAGCTTTCTTT; cdr3_aa: CSATSEAEAFF
v_call: TRBV6-5; d_call: NA; j_call: TRBJ1-2; clone_size: once; cdr3_nt: TGTGCCAGCAGTTACACGGACAGAGGAAACTATGGCTACACCTTC; cdr3_aa: CASSYTDRGNYGYTF
v_call: TRBV7-8; d_call: NA; j_call: TRBJ1-1; clone_size: NA; cdr3_nt: TGTGCCAGCAGCTTAGGGGAGGCTGAAGCTTTCTTT; cdr3_aa: CASSLGEAEAFF
v_call: TRBV5-1; d_call: NA; j_call: TRBJ1-1; clone_size: few; cdr3_nt: TGCGCCAGCAGCTTTGGAGGGTACACTGAAGCTTTCTTT; cdr3_aa: CASSFGGYTEAFF
v_call: TRBV30; d_call: NA; j_call: TRBJ1-3; clone_size: NA; cdr3_nt: TGTGCCTGGAGCAGAGGAAACACCATATATTTT; cdr3_aa: CAWSRGNTIYF
v_call: TRBV4-1; d_call: TRBD2; j_call: TRBJ2-7; clone_size: once; cdr3_nt: TGCGCCAGCAGCCACCCTGCTAGCGGGAGGGCCCTCTACGAGCAGTACTTC; cdr3_aa: CASSHPASGRALYEQYF
v_call: TRBV28; d_call: NA; j_call: TRBJ2-2; clone_size: NA; cdr3_nt: TGTGCCAGCAAGCAGGGTGGCGGGGAGCTGTTTTTT; cdr3_aa: CASKQGGGELFF
v_call: TRBV6-6; d_call: NA; j_call: TRBJ1-4; clone_size: NA; cdr3_nt: TGTGCCAGCAGCCAAACGGGTCAGGGGACAAATGAAAAACTGTTTTTT; cdr3_aa: CASSQTGQGTNEKLFF
v_call: TRBV28; d_call: NA; j_call: TRBJ2-5; clone_size: few; cdr3_nt: TGTGCCAGCAGCCCGGACTTTCGGGAGACCCAGTACTTC; cdr3_aa: CASSPDFRETQYF
v_call: TRBV30; d_call: NA; j_call: TRBJ1-6; clone_size: NA; cdr3_nt: TGTGCCTGGAGTGTAGAGGGTAAACGCTCCTATAATTCACCCCTCCACTTT; cdr3_aa: CAWSVEGKRSYNSPLHF
v_call: TRBV5-1; d_call: NA; j_call: TRBJ2-3; clone_size: few; cdr3_nt: TGCGCCAGCAGCTTCGACAGAGATACGCAGTATTTT; cdr3_aa: CASSFDRDTQYF
v_call: TRBV30; d_call: TRBD2; j_call: TRBJ2-7; clone_size: few; cdr3_nt: TGTGCCTGGAATAGCGGGAGGACATCCTACGAGCAGTACTTC; cdr3_aa: CAWNSGRTSYEQYF
v_call: TRBV28; d_call: NA; j_call: TRBJ1-5; clone_size: few; cdr3_nt: TGTGCCAGCAGTTTATCCAGGGTTAGCCAGCCCCAGCATTTT; cdr3_aa: CASSLSRVSQPQHF
v_call: TRBV27; d_call: TRBD1; j_call: TRBJ1-3; clone_size: medium-sized; cdr3_nt: TGTGCCAGCAGTTTAACCGGGACAGCTGGAAACACCATATATTTT; cdr3_aa: CASSLTGTAGNTIYF
v_call: TRBV6-1; d_call: TRBD2; j_call: TRBJ2-3; clone_size: NA; cdr3_nt: TGTGCCAGCAGTGGGGGACTAGCGGGGGACCCAGATACGCAGTATTTT; cdr3_aa: CASSGGLAGDPDTQYF
v_call: TRBV6-5; d_call: TRBD2; j_call: TRBJ2-2; clone_size: few; cdr3_nt: TGTGCCAGCAGACAGCGGGGGAACACCGGGGAGCTGTTTTTT; cdr3_aa: CASRQRGNTGELFF
v_call: TRBV4-1; d_call: NA; j_call: TRBJ1-5; clone_size: NA; cdr3_nt: TGCGCCAGCAGCCTTGACAGCGTTTATAGCAATCAGCCCCAGCATTTT; cdr3_aa: CASSLDSVYSNQPQHF
v_call: TRBV5-4; d_call: NA; j_call: TRBJ1-3; clone_size: NA; cdr3_nt: TGTGCCAGCAGCTTCGGGGGGGCGCAGGGCGGAAACACCATATATTTT; cdr3_aa: CASSFGGAQGGNTIYF
v_call: TRBV7-9; d_call: NA; j_call: TRBJ2-7; clone_size: few; cdr3_nt: TGTGCCAGCAGCTTGAAGGGGGTCCCCTCCTACGAGCAGTACTTC; cdr3_aa: CASSLKGVPSYEQYF
v_call: TRBV7-8; d_call: TRBD2; j_call: TRBJ2-3; clone_size: NA; cdr3_nt: TGTGCCAGCAGCCGTCTAGCGGGAGGGGAAGATACGCAGTATTTT; cdr3_aa: CASSRLAGGEDTQYF
v_call: TRBV5-4; d_call: NA; j_call: TRBJ2-5; clone_size: NA; cdr3_nt: TGTGCCAGCAGCCTGGGGGGTGTGGCAGGGGCGGGAGAGACCCAGTACTTC; cdr3_aa: CASSLGGVAGAGETQYF
v_call: TRBV6-1; d_call: NA; j_call: TRBJ2-1; clone_size: few; cdr3_nt: TGTGCCAGCAGCGACGGAGTCGATGAGCAGTTCTTC; cdr3_aa: CASSDGVDEQFF
v_call: TRBV9; d_call: NA; j_call: TRBJ2-3; clone_size: NA; cdr3_nt: TGTGCCAGCAGCGTGGGAGCTAGCACAGATACGCAGTATTTT; cdr3_aa: CASSVGASTDTQYF
v_call: TRBV20-1; d_call: NA; j_call: TRBJ1-1; clone_size: NA; cdr3_nt: TGCAGTGCTAGAGAGCAGACTGAAGCTTTCTTT; cdr3_aa: CSAREQTEAFF
v_call: TRBV13; d_call: NA; j_call: TRBJ2-1; clone_size: NA; cdr3_nt: TGTGCCAGCAGCCGTTTCCAGGGGTCCAATGAGCAGTTCTTC; cdr3_aa: CASSRFQGSNEQFF
v_call: TRBV4-1; d_call: TRBD1; j_call: TRBJ2-7; clone_size: few; cdr3_nt: TGCGCCAGCAGCCCGGGGACAGCTATTGAGCAGTACTTC; cdr3_aa: CASSPGTAIEQYF
v_call: TRBV29-1; d_call: TRBD1; j_call: TRBJ1-2; clone_size: NA; cdr3_nt: TGCAGCGTTGCATCACAGGGGATTGGGTATGGCTACACCTTC; cdr3_aa: CSVASQGIGYGYTF
v_call: TRBV30; d_call: NA; j_call: TRBJ1-5; clone_size: few; cdr3_nt: TGTGCCTGGAGCGCCGGGGATGGCCCAAAGCGCCAGCATTTT; cdr3_aa: CAWSAGDGPKRQHF
v_call: TRBV5-6; d_call: NA; j_call: TRBJ2-7; clone_size: NA; cdr3_nt: TGTGCCAGCAGCCCGACACACACCGTATCCTACGAGCAGTACTTC; cdr3_aa: CASSPTHTVSYEQYF
v_call: TRBV30; d_call: NA; j_call: TRBJ2-1; clone_size: NA; cdr3_nt: TGTGCCTGGAGCGCGGGTCTGGTATACAATGAGCAGTTCTTC; cdr3_aa: CAWSAGLVYNEQFF
v_call: TRBV6-1; d_call: TRBD1; j_call: TRBJ2-1; clone_size: NA; cdr3_nt: TGTGCCAGCAATCCGGGACAGACCTACAATGAGCAGTTCTTC; cdr3_aa: CASNPGQTYNEQFF
v_call: TRBV5-1; d_call: NA; j_call: TRBJ1-3; clone_size: few; cdr3_nt: TGCGCCAGTCAAACAGGAAACACCATATATTTT; cdr3_aa: CASQTGNTIYF
v_call: TRBV19; d_call: NA; j_call: TRBJ1-5; clone_size: NA; cdr3_nt: TGTGCCAGTAGTTCTACAGGACATAGCAATCAGCCCCAGCATTTT; cdr3_aa: CASSSTGHSNQPQHF
v_call: TRBV30; d_call: TRBD2; j_call: TRBJ2-7; clone_size: NA; cdr3_nt: TGTGCCTGGAGTCTAGGACTAGCGAGATTGGAGCAGTACTTC; cdr3_aa: CAWSLGLARLEQYF
v_call: TRBV5-6; d_call: NA; j_call: TRBJ1-5; clone_size: NA; cdr3_nt: TGTGCCAGCAGCTTGGCCGCAGGGTCTGGCAATCAGCCCCAGCATTTT; cdr3_aa: CASSLAAGSGNQPQHF
v_call: TRBV9; d_call: NA; j_call: TRBJ2-3; clone_size: NA; cdr3_nt: TGTGCCAGCAGCTTTAGGACAGACACAGATACGCAGTATTTT; cdr3_aa: CASSFRTDTDTQYF
v_call: TRBV2; d_call: TRBD1; j_call: TRBJ1-5; clone_size: NA; cdr3_nt: TGTGCCAGCAGTGTACAGGGGTTTAGCAATCAGCCCCAGCATTTT; cdr3_aa: CASSVQGFSNQPQHF
v_call: TRBV7-9; d_call: TRBD2; j_call: TRBJ2-7; clone_size: NA; cdr3_nt: TGTGCCAGCAGCCCAGCTAGCGGCCCCTCCTACGAGCAGTACTTC; cdr3_aa: CASSPASGPSYEQYF
v_call: TRBV30; d_call: NA; j_call: TRBJ2-7; clone_size: NA; cdr3_nt: TGTGCCTGGGGTTTAGGAGGGGGCTACTCCTACGAGCAGTACTTC; cdr3_aa: CAWGLGGGYSYEQYF
v_call: TRBV7-2; d_call: TRBD2; j_call: TRBJ2-7; clone_size: NA; cdr3_nt: TGTGCCAGCAGCTTCCAGCGGGGGGCTTACGAGCAGTACTTC; cdr3_aa: CASSFQRGAYEQYF
v_call: TRBV6-1; d_call: TRBD1; j_call: TRBJ1-5; clone_size: NA; cdr3_nt: TGTGCCGCAGACAGGGGTAGCAATCAGCCCCAGCATTTT; cdr3_aa: CAADRGSNQPQHF
v_call: TRBV7-2; d_call: TRBD2; j_call: TRBJ2-2; clone_size: NA; cdr3_nt: TGTGCCAGCAGCTTCGGCGGGGGGTCCCTTATGAACACCGGGGAGCTGTTTTTT; cdr3_aa: CASSFGGGSLMNTGELFF
v_call: TRBV27; d_call: NA; j_call: TRBJ2-3; clone_size: once; cdr3_nt: TGTGCCAGCAGTTTCGGAGGTCCCACAGATACGCAGTATTTT; cdr3_aa: CASSFGGPTDTQYF